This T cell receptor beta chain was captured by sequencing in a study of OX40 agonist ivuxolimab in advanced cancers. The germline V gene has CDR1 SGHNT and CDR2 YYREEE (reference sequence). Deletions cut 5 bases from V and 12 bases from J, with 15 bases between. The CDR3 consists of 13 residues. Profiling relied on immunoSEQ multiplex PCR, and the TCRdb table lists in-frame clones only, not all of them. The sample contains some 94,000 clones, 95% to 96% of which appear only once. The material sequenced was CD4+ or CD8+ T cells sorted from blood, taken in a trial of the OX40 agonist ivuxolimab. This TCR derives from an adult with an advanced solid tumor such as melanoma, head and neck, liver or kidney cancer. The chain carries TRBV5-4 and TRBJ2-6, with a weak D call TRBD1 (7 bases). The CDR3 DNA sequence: TGTGCCAGCAGGTCAGGGGGAGGTGGCGTCCTGACTTTC. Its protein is CASRSGGGGVLTF. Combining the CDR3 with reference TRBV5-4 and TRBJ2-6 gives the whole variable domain ETGVTQSPTHLIKTRGQQVTLRCSSQSGHNTVSWYQQALGQGPQFIFQYYREEENGRGNFPPRFSGLQFPNYSSELNVNALELDDSALYLCASRSGGGGVLTFGAGSRLTVL.